The sequence of this TCR beta chain was determined in a study of shared clonotypes between healthy human individuals. Broader study findings: An effect of sequencing depth on clonotype sharing among donors was expected. Non-shared clonotypes had lower generation probabilities than those shared by all four donors.

Measured with immunoSEQ multiplex PCR; TCRdb has only the in-frame clones, and not every one. This table holds about 1.5 million clones, under 99% found once. The V and J ends lost 4 bases and 0 bases respectively, with 8 bases between them. Germline lookup yields CDR1 MDHEN and CDR2 SYDVKM. This CDR3 is built from 14 residues. Each sample came from a Caucasian adult donor living in Nashville, Tennessee. On this clone: The target antigen is unknown. Other DNA sequences in the sample encode the same CDR3.

This clonotype originated in a man aged 30 to 45 in good health. The J gene is TRBJ2-3, the V gene TRBV28; D is possibly TRBD2 (7 bases). Input material: naive CD4+ T cells sorted from blood. The subset denotes: CD45RA+ positively selected. CDR3 loop: CASSSGGSTDTQYF. The CDR3 DNA is TGTGCCAGCAGTTCGGGGGGCAGCACAGATACGCAGTATTTT.